The next 32 T cell receptor beta chains were all read from a single sample in a study of regulatory T cells in long-lasting Graves disease. The authors built TCR beta libraries using iRepertoire HTBI primers and Arm-PCR of CDR3 regions. TCRdb reanalysed the multiplex PCR reads using MiXCR and keeps one entry per CDR3 protein. Of some 460,000 distinct CDR3 sequences detected, 15% to 20% appear once; the ten largest clones hold less than 15%. The time point was: newly diagnosed GD, antithyroid drugs for less than 3 months. Preparation of the TCR library used RNA extracted from PBMCs. These data were also reused for a study on T cells in Graves' hyperthyroidism and ophthalmopathy.

The sequencing here drew on peripheral blood mononuclear cells (PBMCs), taken at new diagnosis, from a patient treated with antithyroid drugs. Source of these receptors: a man aged 35-49 years with Graves disease.

This clonotype was seen many times. The CDR3 nucleotides read TGCAGTGCTAGTTTGGAGGGCGGAAGGTACCAAGAGACCCAGTACTTC. Its translation: CSASLEGGRYQETQYF. V usage is TRBV20-1 and J usage is TRBJ2-5, with D possibly being TRBD2 (6 bases). The V end lost 3 bases, the J end lost 0 bases, and 17 bases lay between the germline ends. The CDR3 is 16 residues long. The germline V gene encodes CDR1 DFQATT and CDR2 SNEGSKA (reference sequence).

This clonotype was counted ten times or more. V and J are TRBV29-1 and TRBJ2-5; D remains unclear. There are 12 residues in the CDR3. The germline V and J ends were trimmed by 8 bases and 2 bases, with 12 bases remaining between them. Germline V gene lookup returns CDR1 SQVTM and CDR2 ANQGSEA. CDR3: CSITDGQETQYF. The CDR3 DNA sequence: TGCAGCATAACGGACGGGCAAGAGACCCAGTACTTC.

Of note for this clonotype: A read error is possible here, since a much larger clone lies one base away. Because the CDR3 is missing its conserved closing phenylalanine or tryptophan, this is likely a read error. V gene TRBV6-1 combines with J gene TRBJ2-7; no clear D. The V and J ends lost 3 bases and 6 bases respectively, with 15 bases between them. CDR1 is MNHNS and CDR2 is SASEGT in the germline V gene. The CDR3 consists of 14 residues. The CDR3 is CASSETLRGGEQYL. The CDR3 DNA reads as TGTGCCAGCAGTGAGACACTGCGAGGTGGCGAGCAGTACCTC.

Many counts were recorded for this clonotype. The chain is built from TRBV7-3 and TRBJ2-5; tentatively, D is TRBD1 (5 bases). The V end lost 2 bases, the J end lost 4 bases, and 11 bases lay between the germline ends. The CDR3 is 14 amino acids. Germline CDR1 and CDR2: SGHTA and FQGTGA. The CDR3 reads CASSLLGQRETQYF. The CDR3 nucleotides read TGTGCCAGCAGCTTACTAGGACAACGAGAGACCCAGTACTTC.

This clonotype was recorded at least ten times. The rearrangement uses TRBV28 and TRBJ1-4; D perhaps matches TRBD1 (5 bases). The ends were cut back, 5 bases at V and 7 bases at J, with 17 bases in the middle. This CDR3 comprises 15 residues. Looked up from germline, CDR1 is MDHEN and CDR2 is SYDVKM. This chain's CDR3 is CASSRLRDYSEKLFF. Written as DNA, the CDR3 is TGTGCCAGCAGTCGACTCCGGGACTATTCTGAAAAACTGTTTTTT.

This clonotype has at least ten counts. CDR3 sequence: CASSLHENTEAFF. CDR3 nucleotide sequence: TGTGCCAGCAGCTTACACGAGAACACTGAAGCTTTCTTT. The chain is built from TRBV7-9 and TRBJ1-1; D gene uncertain. Trimming left V 2 bases short and J 1 base short, with 5 bases between. Germline CDR1 is SEHNR and CDR2 is FQNEAQ (reference sequence). The CDR3 is 13 amino acids.

This clonotype was found many times. CDR3 DNA sequence: TGCGCCAGCAGCCCGATAGGAAGCACCTACGAGCAGTACTTC. Translated, it gives CASSPIGSTYEQYF. This rearrangement joins TRBV5-1 to TRBJ2-7; no clear D gene. Germline CDR1 and CDR2: SGHRS and YFSETQ. V was pared by 4 bases and J by 2 bases, with 13 bases between. This CDR3 has 14 residues.

This clonotype was detected ten times or more. The V call is TRBV10-1, the J call TRBJ2-1; D ambiguous. Germline V gene sequence: CDR1 WNHNN, CDR2 SYGVQD (reference sequence). The CDR3 covers 15 residues. The germline V and J ends were trimmed by 7 bases and 0 bases, with 13 bases remaining between them. The CDR3 is CASTVHASSYNEQFF. CDR3 bases: TGCGCCAGCACCGTTCATGCTAGCTCCTACAATGAGCAGTTCTTC.

The chain employs TRBV9 and TRBJ2-5; TRBD2 might be the D (6 bases). Trimming shortened V by 3 bases and J by 5 bases, and 14 bases separated the two germline ends. This CDR3 region has 14 residues. Germline V gene data show CDR1 as SGDLS and CDR2 as YYNGEE. CDR3 residues: CASSARTGEETQYF. The CDR3 coding sequence is TGTGCCAGCAGCGCCCGGACGGGGGAGGAGACCCAGTACTTC.

The CDR3 reads CASSPADPTLGKLFF. The CDR3 bases are TGTGCCAGCTCACCAGCAGACCCCACTCTGGGAAAACTGTTTTTT. The chain couples TRBV18 to TRBJ1-4; D is unresolved. The CDR3 runs to 15 residues. Between the trimmed V and J ends, which lost 2 bases and 10 bases, there was a span of 17 bases. Germline V gene lookup returns CDR1 KGHSH and CDR2 LQKENI.

In its sample, this clonotype was seen many times. The chain couples TRBV7-9 to TRBJ2-5; D is perhaps TRBD1 or TRBD2 (5 bases each). Trimming removed 2 bases at V and 7 bases at J, with 11 bases between. Germline assignment: CDR1 SEHNR and CDR2 FQNEAQ (reference sequence). The CDR3 contains 13 residues. The CDR3 here is CASSLWGSVTQYF. CDR3 nucleotides: TGTGCCAGCAGCTTATGGGGGTCAGTGACCCAGTACTTC.

This clonotype was observed at least ten times. J is TRBJ2-1 and V is TRBV2; 10 bases fit TRBD2. The V gene end was trimmed by 2 bases and the J gene end by 8 bases; junction bases not matched to a gene: 12. The CDR3 is 17 residues long. CDR1 is SNHLY, CDR2 FYNNEI, per germline. The CDR3 region is CASSEYGSAGGMYEQFF. Written as DNA, the CDR3 is TGTGCCAGCAGTGAATATGGGTCAGCGGGAGGGATGTATGAGCAGTTCTTC.

This clonotype was seen many times. The J gene is TRBJ1-1, the V gene TRBV6-1; D gene uncertain. The germline gives CDR1 MNHNS, CDR2 SASEGT. CDR3 length: 13 amino acids. V was shortened by 6 bases and J by 3 bases, with 11 bases between the two germline ends. The CDR3 is CASSFARDTEAFF. For the CDR3, the DNA is TGTGCCAGCAGCTTCGCTAGGGACACTGAAGCTTTCTTT.

This clonotype has at least ten counts. The J gene is TRBJ2-7, the V gene TRBV5-1; TRBD1 matches at 8 bases. With V trimmed by 5 bases and J by 3 bases, 10 bases remained unmatched. The germline V gene encodes CDR1 SGHRS and CDR2 YFSETQ. The CDR3 sequence is 15 residues long. CDR3 in DNA: TGCGCCAGCAGACTTACAGGGGGTGAATTCTACGAGCAGTACTTC. Amino acids: CASRLTGGEFYEQYF.

This clonotype showed up just a few times. The chain uses TRBV27 and TRBJ2-2; D possibly uses TRBD1 or TRBD2 (5 bases each). This CDR3 has 18 residues. V lost 7 bases, J lost 2 bases, and 23 bases lay in between. The germline V gene has CDR1 MNHEY and CDR2 SMNVEV (reference sequence). The CDR3 sequence is CASTLRYTGTVNTGELFF. In nucleotides, the CDR3 is TGTGCCAGCACCCTCCGTTACACGGGGACGGTAAACACCGGGGAGCTGTTTTTT.

V is TRBV5-1 and J is TRBJ1-6; no firm D call. V lost 0 bases to trimming and J lost 10 bases, with 11 bases between them. Germline V gives CDR1 SGHRS, CDR2 YFSETQ. The CDR3 has 14 residues. The CDR3 region is CASSLASGDSPLHF. The DNA for the CDR3 is TGCGCCAGCAGCTTGGCCAGCGGAGACTCACCCCTCCACTTT.

This sequence joins TRBV5-1 and TRBJ2-5; TRBD2 matches 9 bases. The CDR3 is 16 residues long. Germline lookup yields CDR1 SGHRS and CDR2 YFSETQ. V lost 2 bases and J lost 4; bases outside the gene matches: 9. The CDR3 reads CASSFLLSGSGETQYF. The CDR3 DNA is TGCGCCAGCAGCTTCCTGCTTAGCGGGAGTGGAGAGACCCAGTACTTC.

This clonotype turned up a few times. This chain connects TRBV12-3 or TRBV12-4 to TRBJ2-2; the match to TRBD2 covers 9 bases. The CDR3 contains 18 residues. Trimming removed 5 bases from V and 5 bases from J; junction bases left unmatched: 15. The DNA of the CDR3 is TGTGCCAGCAGTGGGGGGCCGGGGCTAGCGGGACGGACCGGGGAGCTGTTTTTT. Its protein is CASSGGPGLAGRTGELFF.

A word on this clonotype: A much more abundant neighbour one base away suggests this may be a read error. This chain connects TRBV10-3 to TRBJ1-5; tentatively, D is TRBD1 (5 bases). The V gene lost 10 bases and the J gene lost 5 bases, with 15 bases spanning the gap. The CDR3 sequence is 13 residues long. Germline CDR1 and CDR2: ENHRY and SYGVKD. The CDR3 region has the DNA TGTGCCAGTCGGAGAGGAGGGGATCAGCCCCAGCATTTT. Translating it yields CASRRGGDQPQHF.

This clonotype was detected ten times or more. The rearrangement joins TRBV28 to TRBJ2-1; D gene uncertain. The V end lost 8 bases, the J end lost 5 bases, and 13 bases lay between the germline ends. Germline V lookup: CDR1 MDHEN, CDR2 SYDVKM. The CDR3 loop spans 13 amino acids. Here the CDR3 reads CASSANPDNEQFF. As DNA, the CDR3 is TGTGCCAGCTCCGCAAACCCGGACAATGAGCAGTTCTTC.

This clonotype was picked up a small number of times. This chain uses TRBV2 with TRBJ1-5, with 10 bases identical to TRBD1. Trimming took 2 bases from V and 2 from J; bases not matched to a gene: 12. Germline V gene sequence: CDR1 SNHLY, CDR2 FYNNEI. The CDR3 spans 19 residues. The CDR3 DNA reads as TGTGCCAGCAGTGAATTTCCGGGACAGGGGTTTTTGGGCAATCAGCCCCAGCATTTT. This translates into CASSEFPGQGFLGNQPQHF.

This clonotype was picked up many times. This rearrangement joins TRBV20-1 to TRBJ2-1; TRBD2 matches at 11 bases. The CDR3 is 15 residues long. The germline V gene encodes CDR1 DFQATT and CDR2 SNEGSKA (reference sequence). With 4 bases clipped from V and 3 bases from J, the junction kept 5 bases outside the gene matches. In DNA form, the CDR3 reads TGCAGTGCTAACTCCGGGACTAGCGGCTACAATGAGCAGTTCTTC. It yields the protein CSANSGTSGYNEQFF.

This clonotype was counted a few times. The CDR3 nucleotides are TGTGCCAGCAGCTTTGCTTTTCCGAGCTCCTACAATGAGCAGTTCTTC. Protein: CASSFAFPSSYNEQFF. The gene calls are TRBV5-5 and TRBJ2-1; D gene uncertain. The CDR3 is 16 amino acids. V lost 2 bases and J lost 0, with 12 bases in between. Germline CDR1 SGHKS, CDR2 YYEKEE (reference sequence).

This clonotype was counted ten times or more. The J gene is TRBJ2-2, the V gene TRBV3-1; 13 nucleotides line up with TRBD2. After removal of 4 bases from V and 3 bases from J, the junction contained 8 bases not matched to a gene. The CDR3 runs 18 residues. Looked up from germline, CDR1 is LGHDT and CDR2 is YNNKEL (reference sequence). The CDR3 spells CASSPGLAGSLDTGELFF. Here the CDR3 DNA reads TGTGCCAGCAGCCCGGGACTAGCGGGATCTTTGGACACCGGGGAGCTGTTTTTT.

This clonotype was picked up many times. This sequence joins TRBV2 and TRBJ2-1, with TRBD2 matching over 10 bases. This CDR3 is 14 amino acids long. The trim removed 5 bases at V and 8 bases at J, leaving 6 bases unmatched. CDR1 is SNHLY, CDR2 FYNNEI, per germline. This chain's CDR3 is CASSSSGSWDEQFF. The DNA for the CDR3 is TGTGCCAGCAGTTCTAGCGGGAGTTGGGATGAGCAGTTCTTC.

This clonotype was recorded a few times. The chain joins TRBV27 to TRBJ2-2; 8 positions agree with TRBD1. J was trimmed by 8 bases and V by 7 bases; bases with no gene match: 9. The CDR3 runs 14 residues. Germline CDR1 MNHEY, CDR2 SMNVEV (reference sequence). The CDR3 loop reads CASTDRGPLGELFF. In nucleotides, the CDR3 is TGTGCCAGCACCGACAGGGGTCCTCTGGGGGAGCTGTTTTTT.

This clonotype was seen only a few times. The V and J genes are TRBV7-9 and TRBJ1-2; 7 positions agree with TRBD1. Germline V gene data show CDR1 as SEHNR and CDR2 as FQNEAQ (reference sequence). The CDR3 covers 16 residues. Losses at the gene ends were 1 base for V and 6 bases for J; bases not matched to a gene: 11. CDR3 protein: CASSLGYRGVANGYTF. The DNA of the CDR3 is TGTGCCAGCAGCTTAGGATACAGGGGAGTAGCGAATGGCTACACCTTC. Supplemented by reference TRBV7-9 and TRBJ1-2, the full variable domain reads DTGVSQNPRHKITKRGQNVTFRCDPISEHNRLYWYRQTLGQGPEFLTYFQNEAQLEKSRLLSDRFSAERPKGSFSTLEIQRTEQGDSAMYLCASSLGYRGVANGYTFGSGTRLTVV.

This clonotype was seen at least ten times. The V gene is TRBV12-3 or TRBV12-4, the J gene TRBJ1-1; 9 bases map to TRBD1. V shed 6 bases and J 5 bases; nucleotides not matched to a gene: 4. This CDR3 spans 13 amino acids. The CDR3 sequence is CASRVGQGTEAFF. The CDR3 DNA reads as TGTGCCAGCAGAGTAGGACAGGGGACTGAAGCTTTCTTT.

This clonotype appeared many times. This chain connects TRBV28 to TRBJ2-1; 11 bases align to TRBD1. CDR1 is MDHEN and CDR2 is SYDVKM in the germline V gene. This CDR3 region has 19 residues. V shed 3 bases and J 0 bases; nucleotides not matched to a gene: 10. CDR3 amino acids: CASSLRDRGAGLSYNEQFF. DNA of the CDR3: TGTGCCAGCAGTTTGCGGGACAGGGGGGCCGGTCTCTCCTACAATGAGCAGTTCTTC. Full variable domain (rest looked up from reference TRBV28 and TRBJ2-1): DVKVTQSSRYLVKRTGEKVFLECVQDMDHENMFWYRQDPGLGLRLIYFSYDVKMKEKGDIPEGYSVSREKKERFSLILESASTNQTSMYLCASSLRDRGAGLSYNEQFFGPGTRLTVL.

With respect to this clonotype: A much larger clone lies one base from this, so it may be a read error. The chain uses TRBV5-1 and TRBJ1-1; no clear D gene. The CDR3 totals 14 residues. The germline V gene encodes CDR1 SGHRS and CDR2 YFSETQ. Trimming shortened V by 1 base and J by 7 bases, and 14 bases separated the two germline ends. The CDR3 DNA is TGCGCCAGCAGCTTGACGGATCCTCTAGGTGAAGCTTTCTTT. As protein: CASSLTDPLGEAFF.

This rearrangement joins TRBV3-1 to TRBJ2-7, with 12 bases fitting TRBD2. The CDR3 loop spans 15 amino acids. V was clipped by 3 bases and J by 5 bases; unmatched bases: 5. Germline loops: CDR1 LGHDT, CDR2 YNNKEL (reference sequence). The chain's CDR3 is CASSQTSGSSHEQYF. The CDR3 DNA sequence: TGTGCCAGCAGCCAGACTAGCGGGAGTTCCCACGAGCAGTACTTC.

In its sample, this clonotype was seen many times. The rearrangement joins TRBV20-1 to TRBJ2-5; D is unclear. V was pared by 2 bases and J by 5 bases, with 9 bases between. The CDR3 length is 12 residues. Germline CDR1 and CDR2: DFQATT and SNEGSKA (reference sequence). The CDR3, as DNA: TGCAGTGCTAGACAGGCCGGCGAGACCCAGTACTTC. This translates into CSARQAGETQYF.